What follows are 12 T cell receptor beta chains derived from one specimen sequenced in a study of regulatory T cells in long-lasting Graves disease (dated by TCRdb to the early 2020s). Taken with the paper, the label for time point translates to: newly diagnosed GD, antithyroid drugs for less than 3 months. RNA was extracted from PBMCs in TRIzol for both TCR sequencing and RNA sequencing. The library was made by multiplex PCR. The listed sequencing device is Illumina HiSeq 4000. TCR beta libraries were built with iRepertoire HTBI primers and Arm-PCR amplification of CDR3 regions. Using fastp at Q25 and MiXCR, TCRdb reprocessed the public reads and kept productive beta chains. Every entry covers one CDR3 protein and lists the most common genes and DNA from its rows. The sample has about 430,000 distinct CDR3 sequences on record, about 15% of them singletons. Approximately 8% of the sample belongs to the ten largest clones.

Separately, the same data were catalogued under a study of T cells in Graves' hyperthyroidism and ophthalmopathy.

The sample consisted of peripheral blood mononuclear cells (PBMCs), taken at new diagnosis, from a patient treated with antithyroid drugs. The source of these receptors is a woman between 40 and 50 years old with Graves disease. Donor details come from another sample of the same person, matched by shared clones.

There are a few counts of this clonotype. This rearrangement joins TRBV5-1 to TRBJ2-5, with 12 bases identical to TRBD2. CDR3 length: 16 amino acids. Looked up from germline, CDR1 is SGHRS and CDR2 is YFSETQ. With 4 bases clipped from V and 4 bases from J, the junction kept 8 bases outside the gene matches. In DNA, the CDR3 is TGCGCCAGCAGCGCCGGACTAGCGGGAATCGGAGAGACCCAGTACTTC. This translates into CASSAGLAGIGETQYF.

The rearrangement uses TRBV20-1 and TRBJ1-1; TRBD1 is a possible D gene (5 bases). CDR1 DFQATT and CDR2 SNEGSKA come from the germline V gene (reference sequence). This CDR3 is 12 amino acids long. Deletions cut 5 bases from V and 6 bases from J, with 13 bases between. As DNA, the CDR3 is TGCAGTGCTGGCAGACAGTACGCTGAAGCTTTCTTT. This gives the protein CSAGRQYAEAFF.

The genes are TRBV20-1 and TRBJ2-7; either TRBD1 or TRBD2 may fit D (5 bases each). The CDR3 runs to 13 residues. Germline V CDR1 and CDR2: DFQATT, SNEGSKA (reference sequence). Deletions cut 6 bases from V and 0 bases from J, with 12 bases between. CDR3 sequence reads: CSARQRHSYEQYF. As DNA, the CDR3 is TGCAGTGCCCGACAGCGGCACTCCTACGAGCAGTACTTC.

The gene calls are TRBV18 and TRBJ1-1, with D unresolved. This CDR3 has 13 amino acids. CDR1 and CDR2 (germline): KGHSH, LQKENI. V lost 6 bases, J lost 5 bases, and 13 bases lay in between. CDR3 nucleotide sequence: TGTGCCAGCTCCCTCGAGAAGGTAACTGAAGCTTTCTTT. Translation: CASSLEKVTEAFF. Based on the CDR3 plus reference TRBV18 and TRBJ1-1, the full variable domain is NAGVMQNPRHLVRRRGQEARLRCSPMKGHSHVYWYRQLPEEGLKFMVYLQKENIIDESGMPKERFSAEFPKEGPSILRIQQVVRGDSAAYFCASSLEKVTEAFFGQGTRLTVV.

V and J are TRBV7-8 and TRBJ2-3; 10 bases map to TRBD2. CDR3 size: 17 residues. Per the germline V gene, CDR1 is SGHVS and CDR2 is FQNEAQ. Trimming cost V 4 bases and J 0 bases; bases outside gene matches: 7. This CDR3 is CASSSITSGVSTDTQYF. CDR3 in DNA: TGTGCCAGCAGCTCGATTACTAGCGGGGTTAGCACAGATACGCAGTATTTT. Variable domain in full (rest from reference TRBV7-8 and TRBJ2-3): GAGVSQSPRYKVAKRGQDVALRCDPISGHVSLFWYQQALGQGPEFLTYFQNEAQLDKSGLPSDRFFAERPEGSVSTLKIQRTQQEDSAVYLCASSSITSGVSTDTQYFGPGTRLTVL.

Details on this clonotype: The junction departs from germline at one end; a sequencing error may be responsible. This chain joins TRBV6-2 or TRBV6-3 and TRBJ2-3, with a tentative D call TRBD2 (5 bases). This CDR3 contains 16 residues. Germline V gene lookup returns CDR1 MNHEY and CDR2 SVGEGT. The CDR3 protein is CANSDQDFTGTDTQYF. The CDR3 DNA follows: TGTGCCAACAGTGATCAGGACTTTACGGGCACAGATACGCAGTATTTT.

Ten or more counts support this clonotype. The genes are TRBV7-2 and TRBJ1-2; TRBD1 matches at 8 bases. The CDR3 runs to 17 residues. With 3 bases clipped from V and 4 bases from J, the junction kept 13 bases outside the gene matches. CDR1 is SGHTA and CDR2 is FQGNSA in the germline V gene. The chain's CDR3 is CASSFPGTGSSSYGYTF. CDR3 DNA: TGTGCCAGCAGCTTCCCCGGGACAGGTTCTTCGTCCTATGGCTACACCTTC.

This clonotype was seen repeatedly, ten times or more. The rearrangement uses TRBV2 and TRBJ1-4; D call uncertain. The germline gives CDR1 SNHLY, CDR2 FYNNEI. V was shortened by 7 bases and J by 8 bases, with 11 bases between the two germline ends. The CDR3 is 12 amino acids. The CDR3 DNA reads TGTGCCAGCACGGGCAGTCAGGAAAAACTGTTTTTT. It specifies CASTGSQEKLFF.

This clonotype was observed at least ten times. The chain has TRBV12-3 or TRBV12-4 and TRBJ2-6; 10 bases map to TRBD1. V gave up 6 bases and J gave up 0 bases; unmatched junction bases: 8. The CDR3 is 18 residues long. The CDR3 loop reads CASSLGDRGSSGANVLTF. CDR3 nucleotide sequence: TGTGCCAGCAGCCTGGGGGACAGGGGCAGCTCTGGGGCCAACGTCCTGACTTTC.

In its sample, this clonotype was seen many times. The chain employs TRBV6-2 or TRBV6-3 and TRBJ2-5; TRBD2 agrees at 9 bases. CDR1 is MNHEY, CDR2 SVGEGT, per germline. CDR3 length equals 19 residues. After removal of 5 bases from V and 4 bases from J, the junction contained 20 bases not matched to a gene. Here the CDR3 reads CASSPRGVLAGDRGETQYF. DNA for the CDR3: TGTGCCAGCAGTCCCCGAGGGGTGTTAGCGGGAGATAGGGGAGAGACCCAGTACTTC.

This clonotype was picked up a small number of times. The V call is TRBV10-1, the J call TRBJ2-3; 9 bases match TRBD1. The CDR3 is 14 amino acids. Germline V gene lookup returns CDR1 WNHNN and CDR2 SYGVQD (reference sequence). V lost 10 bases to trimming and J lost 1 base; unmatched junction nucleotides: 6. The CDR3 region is CATVGTGRTDTQYF. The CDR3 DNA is TGCGCCACGGTCGGGACAGGGCGCACAGATACGCAGTATTTT.

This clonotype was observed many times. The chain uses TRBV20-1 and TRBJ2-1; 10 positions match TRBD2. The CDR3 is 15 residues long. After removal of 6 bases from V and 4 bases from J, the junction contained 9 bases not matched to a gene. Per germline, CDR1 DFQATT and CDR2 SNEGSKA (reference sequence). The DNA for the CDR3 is TGCAGTGCCCACAGCGTAGCGGGAGGTTACAATGAGCAGTTCTTC. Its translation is CSAHSVAGGYNEQFF.